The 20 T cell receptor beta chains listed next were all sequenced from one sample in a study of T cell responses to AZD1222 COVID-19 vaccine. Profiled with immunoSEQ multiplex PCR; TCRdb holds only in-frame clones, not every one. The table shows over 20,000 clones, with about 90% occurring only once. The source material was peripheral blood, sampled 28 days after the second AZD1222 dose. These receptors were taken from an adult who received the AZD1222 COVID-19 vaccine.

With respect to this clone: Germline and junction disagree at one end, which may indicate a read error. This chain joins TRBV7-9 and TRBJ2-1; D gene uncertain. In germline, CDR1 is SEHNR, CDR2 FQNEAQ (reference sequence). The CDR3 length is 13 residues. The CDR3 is CASSPSLSNERFF. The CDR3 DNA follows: TGTGCCAGCAGCCCTAGTCTTTCCAATGAGCGGTTCTTC. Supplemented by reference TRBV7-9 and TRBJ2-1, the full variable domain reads DTGVSQNPRHKITKRGQNVTFRCDPISEHNRLYWYRQTLGQGPEFLTYFQNEAQLEKSRLLSDRFSAERPKGSFSTLEIQRTEQGDSAMYLCASSPSLSNERFFGPGTRLTVL.

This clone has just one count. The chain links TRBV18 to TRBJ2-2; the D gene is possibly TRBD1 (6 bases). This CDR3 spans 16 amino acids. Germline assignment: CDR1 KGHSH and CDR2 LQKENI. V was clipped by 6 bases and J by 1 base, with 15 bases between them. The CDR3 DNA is TGTGCCAGCTCCCCCAACAGGGTTCAGAACACCGGGGAGCTGTTTTTT. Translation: CASSPNRVQNTGELFF.

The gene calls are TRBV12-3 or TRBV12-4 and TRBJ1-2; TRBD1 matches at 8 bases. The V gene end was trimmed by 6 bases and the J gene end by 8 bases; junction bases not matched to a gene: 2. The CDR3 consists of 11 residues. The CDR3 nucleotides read TGTGCCAGCAGGGGGACAGGAGGCTACACCTTC. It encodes CASRGTGGYTF.

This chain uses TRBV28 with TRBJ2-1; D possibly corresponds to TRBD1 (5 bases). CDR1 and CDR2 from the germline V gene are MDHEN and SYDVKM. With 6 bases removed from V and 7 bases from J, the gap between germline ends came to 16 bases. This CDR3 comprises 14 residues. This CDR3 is CASSLHRSLNEQFF. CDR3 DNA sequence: TGTGCCAGCAGCCTGCACAGGTCCCTAAATGAGCAGTTCTTC.

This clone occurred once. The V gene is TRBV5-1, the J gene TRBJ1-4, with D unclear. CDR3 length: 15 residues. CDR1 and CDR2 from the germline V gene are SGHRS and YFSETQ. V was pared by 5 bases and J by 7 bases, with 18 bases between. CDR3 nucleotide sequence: TGCGCCAGCAGAACGACACCAGCGATTGTTGAAAAACTGTTTTTT. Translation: CASRTTPAIVEKLFF.

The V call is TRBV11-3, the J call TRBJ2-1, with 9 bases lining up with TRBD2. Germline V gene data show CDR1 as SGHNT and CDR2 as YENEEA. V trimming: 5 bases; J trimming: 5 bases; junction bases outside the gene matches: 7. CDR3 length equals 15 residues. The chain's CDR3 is CASSPGTSKNNEQFF. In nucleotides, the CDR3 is TGTGCCAGCAGCCCCGGGACTAGCAAAAACAATGAGCAGTTCTTC.

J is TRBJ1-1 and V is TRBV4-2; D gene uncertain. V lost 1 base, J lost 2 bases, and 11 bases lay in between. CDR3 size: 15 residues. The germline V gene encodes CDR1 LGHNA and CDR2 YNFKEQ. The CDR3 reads CASSQGSGLNTEAFF. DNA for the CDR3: TGTGCCAGCAGCCAAGGTTCAGGATTAAACACTGAAGCTTTCTTT.

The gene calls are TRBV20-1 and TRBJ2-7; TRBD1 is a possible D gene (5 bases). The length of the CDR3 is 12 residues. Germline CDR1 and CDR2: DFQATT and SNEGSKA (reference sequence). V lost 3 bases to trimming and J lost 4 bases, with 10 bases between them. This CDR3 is CSASGARYEQYF. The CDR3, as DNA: TGCAGTGCTAGTGGGGCTAGGTACGAGCAGTACTTC.

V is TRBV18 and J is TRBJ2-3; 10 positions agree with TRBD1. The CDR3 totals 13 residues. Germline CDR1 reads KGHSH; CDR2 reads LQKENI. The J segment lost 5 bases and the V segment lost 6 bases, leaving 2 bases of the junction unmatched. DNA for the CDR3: TGTGCCAGCTCGGGACAGGGGATAGATACGCAGTATTTT. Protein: CASSGQGIDTQYF. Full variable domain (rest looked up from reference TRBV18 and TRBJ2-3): NAGVMQNPRHLVRRRGQEARLRCSPMKGHSHVYWYRQLPEEGLKFMVYLQKENIIDESGMPKERFSAEFPKEGPSILRIQQVVRGDSAAYFCASSGQGIDTQYFGPGTRLTVL.

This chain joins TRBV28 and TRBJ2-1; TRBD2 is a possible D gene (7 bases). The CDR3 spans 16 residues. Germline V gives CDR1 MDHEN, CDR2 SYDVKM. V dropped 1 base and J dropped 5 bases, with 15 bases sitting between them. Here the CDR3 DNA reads TGTGCCAGCAGTTTATCCGCGGGGGCCGTCGACAATGAGCAGTTCTTC. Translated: CASSLSAGAVDNEQFF.

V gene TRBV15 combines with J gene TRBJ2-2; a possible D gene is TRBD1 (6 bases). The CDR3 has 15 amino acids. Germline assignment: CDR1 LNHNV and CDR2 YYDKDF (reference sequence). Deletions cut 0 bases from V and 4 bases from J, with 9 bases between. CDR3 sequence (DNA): TGTGCCACCAGCAGAGACAGGGGAATCACCGGGGAGCTGTTTTTT. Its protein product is CATSRDRGITGELFF.

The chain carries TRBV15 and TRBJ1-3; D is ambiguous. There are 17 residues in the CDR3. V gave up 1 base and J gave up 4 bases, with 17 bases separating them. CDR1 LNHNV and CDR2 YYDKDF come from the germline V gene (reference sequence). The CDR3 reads CATSRARHLSRGNTIYF. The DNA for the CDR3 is TGTGCCACCAGCAGAGCTCGACACCTATCTCGGGGAAACACCATATATTTT.

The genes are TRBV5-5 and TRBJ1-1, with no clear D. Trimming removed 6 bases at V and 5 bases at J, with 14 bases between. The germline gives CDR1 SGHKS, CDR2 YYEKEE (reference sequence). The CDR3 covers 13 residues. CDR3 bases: TGTGCCAGCACCCCTTTCGGCGGAACTGAAGCTTTCTTT. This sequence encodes CASTPFGGTEAFF.

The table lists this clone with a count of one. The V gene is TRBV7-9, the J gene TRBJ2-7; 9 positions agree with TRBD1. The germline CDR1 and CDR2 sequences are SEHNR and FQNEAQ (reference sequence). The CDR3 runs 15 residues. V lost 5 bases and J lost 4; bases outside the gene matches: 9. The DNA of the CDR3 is TGTGCCAGCAGCCGACAGGGGGGAGGTGTTTACGAGCAGTACTTC. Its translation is CASSRQGGGVYEQYF. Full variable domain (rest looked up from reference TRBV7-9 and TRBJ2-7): DTGVSQNPRHKITKRGQNVTFRCDPISEHNRLYWYRQTLGQGPEFLTYFQNEAQLEKSRLLSDRFSAERPKGSFSTLEIQRTEQGDSAMYLCASSRQGGGVYEQYFGPGTRLTVT.

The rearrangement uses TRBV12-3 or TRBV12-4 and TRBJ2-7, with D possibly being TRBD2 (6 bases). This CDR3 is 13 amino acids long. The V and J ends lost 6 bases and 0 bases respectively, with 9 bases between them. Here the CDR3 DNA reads TGTGCCAGCAGCCTTAGCGGCTCCTACGAGCAGTACTTC. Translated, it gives CASSLSGSYEQYF.

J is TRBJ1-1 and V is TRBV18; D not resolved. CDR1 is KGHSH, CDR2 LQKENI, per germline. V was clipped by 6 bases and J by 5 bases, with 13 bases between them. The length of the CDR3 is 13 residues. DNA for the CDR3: TGTGCCAGCTCTCCGATGCCGGGAACTGAAGCTTTCTTT. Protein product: CASSPMPGTEAFF.

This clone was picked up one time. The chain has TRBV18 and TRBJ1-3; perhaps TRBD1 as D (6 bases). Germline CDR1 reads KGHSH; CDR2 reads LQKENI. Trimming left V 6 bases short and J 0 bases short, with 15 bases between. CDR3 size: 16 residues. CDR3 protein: CASSLDRSNSGNTIYF. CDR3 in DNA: TGTGCCAGCTCGTTAGACAGGAGCAACTCTGGAAACACCATATATTTT.

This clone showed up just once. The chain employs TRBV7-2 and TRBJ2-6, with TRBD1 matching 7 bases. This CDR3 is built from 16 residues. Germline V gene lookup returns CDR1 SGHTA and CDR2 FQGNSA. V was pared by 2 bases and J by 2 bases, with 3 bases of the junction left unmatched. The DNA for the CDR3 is TGTGCCAGCAGCTTACAAGGGGGCCCTGGGGCCAACGTCCTGACTTTC. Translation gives CASSLQGGPGANVLTF. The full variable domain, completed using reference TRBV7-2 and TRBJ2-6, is GAGVSQSPSNKVTEKGKDVELRCDPISGHTALYWYRQSLGQGLEFLIYFQGNSAPDKSGLPSDRFSAERTGGSVSTLTIQRTQQEDSAVYLCASSLQGGPGANVLTFGAGSRLTVL.

The CDR3 bases are TGTGCCAGTAGTATAGACCGCCCGACTCCAGAACAGCCCCAGCATTTT. Translating it yields CASSIDRPTPEQPQHF. The chain has TRBV19 and TRBJ1-5; D unresolved. The germline CDR1 and CDR2 sequences are LNHDA and SQIVND (reference sequence). V lost 0 bases and J 7 bases, leaving 16 bases between the germline ends. CDR3 size: 16 residues.

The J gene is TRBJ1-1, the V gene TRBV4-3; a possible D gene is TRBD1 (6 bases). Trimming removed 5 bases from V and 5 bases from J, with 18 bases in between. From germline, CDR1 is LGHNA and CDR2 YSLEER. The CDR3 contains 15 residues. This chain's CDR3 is CASSSFTGMGTEAFF. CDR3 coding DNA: TGCGCCAGCAGCTCTTTTACAGGGATGGGAACTGAAGCTTTCTTT.